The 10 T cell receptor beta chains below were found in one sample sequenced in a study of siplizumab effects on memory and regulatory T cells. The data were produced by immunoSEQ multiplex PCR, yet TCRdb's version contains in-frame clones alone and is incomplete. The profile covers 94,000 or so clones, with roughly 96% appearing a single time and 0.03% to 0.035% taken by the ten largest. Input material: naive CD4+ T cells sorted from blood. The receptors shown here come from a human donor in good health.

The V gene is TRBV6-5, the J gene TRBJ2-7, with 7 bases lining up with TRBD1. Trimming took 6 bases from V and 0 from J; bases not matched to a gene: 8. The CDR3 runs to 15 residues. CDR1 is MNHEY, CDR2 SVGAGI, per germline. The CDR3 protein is CASSRDRALSYEQYF. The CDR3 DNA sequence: TGTGCCAGCAGCCGAGACAGGGCGCTCTCCTACGAGCAGTACTTC.

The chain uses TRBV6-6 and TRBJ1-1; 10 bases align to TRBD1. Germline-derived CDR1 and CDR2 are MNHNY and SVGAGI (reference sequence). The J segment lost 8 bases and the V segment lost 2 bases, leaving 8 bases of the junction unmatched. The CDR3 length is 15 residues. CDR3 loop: CASSYAPTGGAEAFF. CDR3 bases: TGTGCCAGCAGTTACGCCCCGACAGGGGGCGCGGAAGCTTTCTTT.

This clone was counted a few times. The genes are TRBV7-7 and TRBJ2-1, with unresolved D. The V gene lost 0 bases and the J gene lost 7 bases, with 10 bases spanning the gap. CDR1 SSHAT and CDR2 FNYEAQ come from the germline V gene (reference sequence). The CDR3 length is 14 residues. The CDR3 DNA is TGTGCCAGCAGCTTAGCGCAACGAGTTAATGAGCAGTTCTTC. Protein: CASSLAQRVNEQFF.

The CDR3 protein is CASSLREALNTEAFF. The CDR3, as DNA: TGTGCCAGCAGCTTGCGCGAGGCGCTGAACACTGAAGCTTTCTTT. The chain recombines TRBV5-4 with TRBJ1-1; no clear D. Germline V gene data show CDR1 as SGHNT and CDR2 as YYREEE (reference sequence). This CDR3 is built from 15 residues. Trimming removed 1 base at V and 0 bases at J, with 10 bases between. Looking up the rest from reference TRBV5-4 and TRBJ1-1 gives the full variable domain: ETGVTQSPTHLIKTRGQQVTLRCSSQSGHNTVSWYQQALGQGPQFIFQYYREEENGRGNFPPRFSGLQFPNYSSELNVNALELDDSALYLCASSLREALNTEAFFGQGTRLTVV.

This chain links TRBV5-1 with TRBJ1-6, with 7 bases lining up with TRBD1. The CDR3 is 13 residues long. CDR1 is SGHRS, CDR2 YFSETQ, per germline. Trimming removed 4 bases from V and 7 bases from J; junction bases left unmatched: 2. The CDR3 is CASSPDRNSPLHF. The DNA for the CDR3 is TGCGCCAGCAGCCCGGACAGGAATTCACCCCTCCACTTT.

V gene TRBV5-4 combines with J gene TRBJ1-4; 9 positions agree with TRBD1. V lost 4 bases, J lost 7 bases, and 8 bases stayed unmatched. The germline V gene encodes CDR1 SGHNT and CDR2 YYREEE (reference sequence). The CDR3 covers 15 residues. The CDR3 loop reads CASSTTGTGSEKLFF. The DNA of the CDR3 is TGTGCCAGCAGCACAACCGGGACAGGGTCTGAAAAACTGTTTTTT.

As DNA, the CDR3 is TGTGCCAGTACGGGGTCGGGGTATAATTCACCCCTCCACTTT. It codes for CASTGSGYNSPLHF. The V gene is TRBV19, the J gene TRBJ1-6; D remains ambiguous. CDR1 and CDR2 from the germline V gene are LNHDA and SQIVND (reference sequence). Trimming removed 7 bases at V and 4 bases at J, with 11 bases between. The CDR3 spans 14 residues. Filled out from reference TRBV19 and TRBJ1-6, the complete variable domain reads DGGITQSPKYLFRKEGQNVTLSCEQNLNHDAMYWYRQDPGQGLRLIYYSQIVNDFQKGDIAEGYSVSREKKESFPLTVTSAQKNPTAFYLCASTGSGYNSPLHFGNGTRLTVT.

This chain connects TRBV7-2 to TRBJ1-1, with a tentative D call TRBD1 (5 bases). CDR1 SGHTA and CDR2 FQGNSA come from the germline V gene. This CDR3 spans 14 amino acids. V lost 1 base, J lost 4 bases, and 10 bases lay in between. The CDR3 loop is CASSLGGGSTEAFF. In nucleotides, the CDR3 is TGTGCCAGCAGCTTAGGTGGGGGGAGCACTGAAGCTTTCTTT.

CDR3 bases: TGTGCCAGCTCGCGGGACAGGGGAAATTCACCCCTCCACTTT. It encodes CASSRDRGNSPLHF. This chain joins TRBV18 and TRBJ1-6; TRBD1 aligns across 10 bases. The V gene end was trimmed by 6 bases and the J gene end by 7 bases; junction bases not matched to a gene: 3. The CDR3 consists of 14 residues. CDR1 is KGHSH, CDR2 LQKENI, per germline. The entire variable domain, with the rest obtained from reference TRBV18 and TRBJ1-6, is as follows: NAGVMQNPRHLVRRRGQEARLRCSPMKGHSHVYWYRQLPEEGLKFMVYLQKENIIDESGMPKERFSAEFPKEGPSILRIQQVVRGDSAAYFCASSRDRGNSPLHFGNGTRLTVT.

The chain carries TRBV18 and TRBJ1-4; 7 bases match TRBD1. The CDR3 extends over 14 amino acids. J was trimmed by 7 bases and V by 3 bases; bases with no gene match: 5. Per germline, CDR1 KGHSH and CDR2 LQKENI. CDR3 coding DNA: TGTGCCAGCTCACCTACAGGGGACAGTGAAAAACTGTTTTTT. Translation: CASSPTGDSEKLFF.